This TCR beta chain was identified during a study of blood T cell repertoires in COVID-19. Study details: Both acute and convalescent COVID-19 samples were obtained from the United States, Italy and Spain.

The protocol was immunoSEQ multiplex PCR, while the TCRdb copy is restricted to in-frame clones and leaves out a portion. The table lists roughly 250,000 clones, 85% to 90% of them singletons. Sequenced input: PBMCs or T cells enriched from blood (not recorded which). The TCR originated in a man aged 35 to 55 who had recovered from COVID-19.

The CDR3 reads CASSYQTGSNSPLHF. The CDR3 DNA follows: TGTGCCAGCAGTTACCAGACAGGGTCCAATTCACCCCTCCACTTT. The V call is TRBV28, the J call TRBJ1-6; the match to TRBD1 covers 7 bases. CDR1 and CDR2 from the germline V gene are MDHEN and SYDVKM. V lost 4 bases to trimming and J lost 7 bases; unmatched junction nucleotides: 7. The CDR3 runs to 15 residues. The full variable domain, with the rest looked up from reference TRBV28 and TRBJ1-6, is DVKVTQSSRYLVKRTGEKVFLECVQDMDHENMFWYRQDPGLGLRLIYFSYDVKMKEKGDIPEGYSVSREKKERFSLILESASTNQTSMYLCASSYQTGSNSPLHFGNGTRLTVT.